Each of the 4 T cell receptor beta chains below was sequenced from the same sample in a study of blood T cell repertoires in COVID-19. Method: immunoSEQ multiplex PCR; TCRdb's copy keeps in-frame clones and lacks some. The sample includes tens of thousands of clones, approximately 79% seen only once; the top ten take 3% to 4%. Sequencing input: peripheral blood. The source is a man in his sixties or seventies with COVID-19, enrolled during active disease.

The rearrangement links TRBV7-2 to TRBJ2-7, with D possibly TRBD1 on 7 matching bases. Trimming stripped 1 base from V and 0 bases from J, with 10 bases between. The germline V gene encodes CDR1 SGHTA and CDR2 FQGNSA. CDR3 length equals 15 residues. CDR3 residues: CASSLVEGASYEQYF. The CDR3 nucleotides read TGTGCCAGCAGCTTAGTGGAGGGGGCCTCCTACGAGCAGTACTTC.

The gene calls are TRBV11-2 and TRBJ2-3; D ambiguous. V was cut by 3 bases and J by 4 bases, with 11 bases left in between. The CDR3 runs 14 residues. Germline V gene data show CDR1 as SGHAT and CDR2 as FQNNGV. The CDR3 DNA reads TGTGCCAGCAGCTTCCATCCCGTAGCAGATACGCAGTATTTT. Amino acid sequence: CASSFHPVADTQYF.

V gene TRBV7-3 combines with J gene TRBJ1-1, with TRBD1 as a possible D gene (5 bases). Per the germline V gene, CDR1 is SGHTA and CDR2 is FQGTGA. Between the trimmed V and J ends, which lost 0 bases and 3 bases, there was a span of 14 bases. The CDR3 extends over 16 amino acids. CDR3 bases: TGTGCCAGCAGCTTAACGAGGGGCGGGGGAGACACTGAAGCTTTCTTT. It specifies CASSLTRGGGDTEAFF.

V is TRBV4-3 and J is TRBJ2-7; the D is unclear. Germline CDR1 reads LGHNA; CDR2 reads YSLEER. The CDR3 has 14 amino acids. Trimming removed 0 bases from V and 0 bases from J, with 6 bases in between. CDR3 DNA sequence: TGCGCCAGCAGCCAAGATGAGAGCTCCTACGAGCAGTACTTC. This encodes CASSQDESSYEQYF.